A selection of T cell receptor beta chains follows, all from one sample in a study of graft-versus-host responses after intestinal transplantation. The antigens of these receptors remain unknown. TCRdb's copy holds only in-frame clones and misses some; the assay was immunoSEQ multiplex PCR. Of over 65,000 clones in the sample, under 95% are singletons; the top ten hold about 8%. The sequences come from unstimulated CD8+ T cells sorted from spleen or lymph node cells, collected before transplant. The source of these receptors is a human donor who was the organ donor for an intestinal transplant. CDR3s include the opening cysteine and the closing phenylalanine or tryptophan. D genes are given only for firm matches. Expanded clones are given a class, and other clones once, few, many or no size at all.

CDR3aa: CASSSPPQGGLTEAFF
CDR3nt: TGTGCCAGCAGCTCCCCCCCGCAGGGGGGCTTGACTGAAGCTTTCTTT
v_gene: TRBV4-2
d_gene: TRBD1
j_gene: TRBJ1-1
abundance: NA

CDR3aa: CASIMSGVSELFF
CDR3nt: TGTGCCAGCATTATGTCGGGGGTTTCAGAGCTGTTTTTT
v_gene: TRBV6-1
d_gene: NA
j_gene: TRBJ2-2
abundance: NA

CDR3aa: CASSVDSYNEKLFF
CDR3nt: TGTGCCAGCAGTGTGGACAGCTATAATGAAAAACTGTTTTTT
v_gene: TRBV6-5
d_gene: NA
j_gene: TRBJ1-4
abundance: NA

CDR3aa: CASSEGTGANYGYTF
CDR3nt: TGTGCCAGCAGTGAGGGGACTGGAGCTAACTATGGCTACACCTTC
v_gene: TRBV6-1
d_gene: NA
j_gene: TRBJ1-2
abundance: few

CDR3aa: CASSSLAGLNEQFF
CDR3nt: TGTGCCAGTAGTAGCCTAGCGGGACTCAATGAGCAGTTCTTC
v_gene: TRBV19
d_gene: TRBD2
j_gene: TRBJ2-1
abundance: NA

CDR3aa: CAWSLIMTSGRPPDTQYF
CDR3nt: TGTGCCTGGAGTCTCATAATGACTAGCGGGAGGCCCCCAGATACGCAGTATTTT
v_gene: TRBV30
d_gene: TRBD2
j_gene: TRBJ2-3
abundance: once

CDR3aa: CSVAGVYYNEQFF
CDR3nt: TGCAGCGTTGCAGGGGTCTACTACAATGAGCAGTTCTTC
v_gene: TRBV29-1
d_gene: NA
j_gene: TRBJ2-1
abundance: NA

CDR3aa: CASSSSTDTQYF
CDR3nt: TGTGCCAGCAGCTCCTCCACAGATACGCAGTATTTT
v_gene: TRBV5-6
d_gene: NA
j_gene: TRBJ2-3
abundance: NA

CDR3aa: CASSLFWGIYGYTF
CDR3nt: TGTGCCAGCAGTTTATTTTGGGGAATCTATGGCTACACTTTC
v_gene: TRBV27
d_gene: NA
j_gene: TRBJ1-2
abundance: NA

CDR3aa: CASSSRLAKNIQYF
CDR3nt: TGTGCCAGCAGCTCTCGACTAGCCAAAAACATTCAGTACTTC
v_gene: TRBV7-9
d_gene: NA
j_gene: TRBJ2-4
abundance: NA

CDR3aa: CASSSLESRTQYF
CDR3nt: TGTGCCAGCAGCTCCCTAGAGTCCAGGACCCAGTACTTC
v_gene: TRBV11-1
d_gene: NA
j_gene: TRBJ2-5
abundance: NA

CDR3aa: CASSYPPGERTEAFF
CDR3nt: TGTGCCAGCAGTTACCCGCCGGGGGAAAGGACTGAAGCTTTCTTT
v_gene: TRBV6-5
d_gene: NA
j_gene: TRBJ1-1
abundance: NA

CDR3aa: CASSLNFDRYTEAFF
CDR3nt: TGTGCCAGCAGCTTAAACTTCGACAGGTACACTGAAGCTTTCTTT
v_gene: TRBV5-4
d_gene: NA
j_gene: TRBJ1-1
abundance: NA

CDR3aa: CASSLARRGTGVGQPQHF
CDR3nt: TGTGCCAGCAGCTTAGCCCGTCGAGGGACAGGGGTCGGGCAGCCCCAGCATTTT
v_gene: TRBV7-9
d_gene: TRBD1
j_gene: TRBJ1-5
abundance: NA

CDR3aa: CSVARESNYYGYTF
CDR3nt: TGCAGCGTCGCTAGGGAATCAAACTACTATGGCTACACCTTC
v_gene: TRBV29-1
d_gene: NA
j_gene: TRBJ1-2
abundance: NA

CDR3aa: CASSQSLAGGQDTQYF
CDR3nt: TGCGCCAGCAGCCAGTCACTAGCGGGGGGGCAGGATACGCAGTATTTT
v_gene: TRBV4-1
d_gene: TRBD2
j_gene: TRBJ2-3
abundance: NA

CDR3aa: CASSLGTSGGPLRADTQYF
CDR3nt: TGTGCCAGCAGCTTAGGGACTAGCGGGGGCCCCTTGCGGGCAGATACGCAGTATTTT
v_gene: TRBV5-4
d_gene: TRBD2
j_gene: TRBJ2-3
abundance: NA

CDR3aa: CASSKVQCGRDLTSSYNEQFF
CDR3nt: TGTGCCAGCAGCAAAGTCCAATGCGGGAGGGACCTTACGTCTTCCTACAATGAGCAGTTCTTC
v_gene: TRBV21-1
d_gene: NA
j_gene: TRBJ2-1
abundance: NA

CDR3aa: CASSGTGQETQYF
CDR3nt: TGCGCCAGCAGTGGGACGGGGCAAGAGACCCAGTACTTC
v_gene: TRBV10-1
d_gene: NA
j_gene: TRBJ2-5
abundance: NA

CDR3aa: CASSVEGLAPDTQYF
CDR3nt: TGTGCCAGCAGCGTAGAGGGACTAGCCCCAGATACGCAGTATTTT
v_gene: TRBV9
d_gene: TRBD2
j_gene: TRBJ2-3
abundance: NA

CDR3aa: CASSIGNINTEAFF
CDR3nt: TGTGCCAGTAGTATTGGCAACATCAACACTGAAGCTTTCTTT
v_gene: TRBV19
d_gene: NA
j_gene: TRBJ1-1
abundance: NA

CDR3aa: CASSGRKRKAFF
CDR3nt: TGTGCCAGCAGCGGCCGGAAAAGGAAAGCTTTCTTT
v_gene: TRBV11-2
d_gene: NA
j_gene: TRBJ1-1
abundance: NA

CDR3aa: CASSLWHEQYF
CDR3nt: TGTGCCAGCAGCTTATGGCACGAGCAGTACTTC
v_gene: TRBV7-9
d_gene: NA
j_gene: TRBJ2-7
abundance: NA

CDR3aa: CAISESEFGDTQYF
CDR3nt: TGTGCCATCAGTGAGTCCGAGTTTGGGGATACGCAGTATTTT
v_gene: TRBV10-3
d_gene: NA
j_gene: TRBJ2-3
abundance: NA

CDR3aa: CASSQGSSPLHF
CDR3nt: TGCGCCAGCAGCCAGGGAAGTTCACCCCTCCACTTT
v_gene: TRBV4-1
d_gene: NA
j_gene: TRBJ1-6
abundance: NA

CDR3aa: CSVEGQGRTGELFF
CDR3nt: TGCAGCGTTGAAGGTCAGGGTAGGACCGGGGAGCTGTTTTTT
v_gene: TRBV29-1
d_gene: NA
j_gene: TRBJ2-2
abundance: NA

CDR3aa: CASSLDSDVYEQYF
CDR3nt: TGTGCCAGCAGCTTGGATTCGGACGTATACGAGCAGTACTTC
v_gene: TRBV5-4
d_gene: NA
j_gene: TRBJ2-7
abundance: NA

CDR3aa: CASSWQGIEAFF
CDR3nt: TGCGCCAGCAGCTGGCAGGGGATTGAAGCTTTCTTT
v_gene: TRBV5-1
d_gene: NA
j_gene: TRBJ1-1
abundance: NA

CDR3aa: CASSELNGVGYTF
CDR3nt: TGTGCCAGCAGTGAATTGAATGGGGTCGGCTACACCTTC
v_gene: TRBV25-1
d_gene: NA
j_gene: TRBJ1-2
abundance: NA

CDR3aa: CASRRSRDNQPQHF
CDR3nt: TGTGCCAGTAGGCGGTCCAGGGACAATCAGCCCCAGCATTTT
v_gene: TRBV19
d_gene: NA
j_gene: TRBJ1-5
abundance: NA

CDR3aa: CASSVGTPPEAFF
CDR3nt: TGTGCCAGCAGCGTGGGGACACCACCTGAAGCTTTCTTT
v_gene: TRBV7-2
d_gene: NA
j_gene: TRBJ1-1
abundance: NA

CDR3aa: CASSLPRTGYYEQYF
CDR3nt: TGTGCCAGCAGCTTGCCTAGGACAGGCTACTACGAGCAGTACTTC
v_gene: TRBV5-5
d_gene: TRBD1
j_gene: TRBJ2-7
abundance: NA

CDR3aa: CASSHDPGEQFF
CDR3nt: TGTGCCAGCAGTCACGACCCGGGTGAGCAGTTCTTC
v_gene: TRBV6-5
d_gene: NA
j_gene: TRBJ2-1
abundance: NA

CDR3aa: CASSALGVWGGTEAFF
CDR3nt: TGTGCCAGCAGCGCATTAGGCGTTTGGGGGGGTACTGAAGCTTTCTTT
v_gene: TRBV13
d_gene: NA
j_gene: TRBJ1-1
abundance: NA

CDR3aa: CASRLGTYNEQFF
CDR3nt: TGTGCCAGCCGCTTGGGTACCTACAATGAGCAGTTCTTC
v_gene: TRBV27
d_gene: NA
j_gene: TRBJ2-1
abundance: NA

CDR3aa: CASTGLAGESGAETQYF
CDR3nt: TGTGCCAGCACCGGACTAGCGGGGGAGAGTGGGGCAGAGACCCAGTACTTC
v_gene: TRBV7-2
d_gene: TRBD2
j_gene: TRBJ2-5
abundance: few

CDR3aa: CASSLDQDNFYNEQFF
CDR3nt: TGTGCCAGCAGCTTAGATCAGGACAACTTCTACAATGAGCAGTTCTTC
v_gene: TRBV11-1
d_gene: NA
j_gene: TRBJ2-1
abundance: NA

CDR3aa: CASSAWTGIGYTF
CDR3nt: TGTGCCAGCAGCGCCTGGACAGGGATCGGCTACACCTTC
v_gene: TRBV5-4
d_gene: TRBD1
j_gene: TRBJ1-2
abundance: NA

CDR3aa: CASSPMGRAARQPQHF
CDR3nt: TGTGCCAGCTCACCCATGGGTAGGGCAGCCCGACAGCCCCAGCATTTT
v_gene: TRBV18
d_gene: NA
j_gene: TRBJ1-5
abundance: NA

CDR3aa: CASSLGVAGVYEQYF
CDR3nt: TGTGCCAGCAGCTTAGGTGTAGCGGGAGTCTACGAGCAGTACTTC
v_gene: TRBV11-2
d_gene: TRBD2
j_gene: TRBJ2-7
abundance: NA